The 8 T cell receptor beta chains presented below share a single source sample, sequenced in a study of T cell responses to AZD1222 COVID-19 vaccine. TCRdb keeps only in-frame clones here, not all; method: immunoSEQ multiplex PCR. The sample carries approximately 300,000 clones, almost 95% recorded once. This specimen was peripheral blood, taken 28 days after the second AZD1222 dose. The receptors were sampled from an adult who received the AZD1222 COVID-19 vaccine.

The chain couples TRBV9 to TRBJ2-7; TRBD1 matches at 7 bases. CDR3 length: 14 amino acids. Germline-derived CDR1 and CDR2 are SGDLS and YYNGEE. With V trimmed by 3 bases and J by 4 bases, 7 bases remained unmatched. The CDR3 here is CASSEGAALYEQYF. The CDR3 DNA reads TGTGCCAGCAGCGAGGGGGCAGCATTATACGAGCAGTACTTC. The complete variable domain, with remaining parts taken from reference TRBV9 and TRBJ2-7, reads DSGVTQTPKHLITATGQRVTLRCSPRSGDLSVYWYQQSLDQGLQFLIQYYNGEERAKGNILERFSAQQFPDLHSELNLSSLELGDSALYFCASSEGAALYEQYFGPGTRLTVT.

The chain combines TRBV7-9 with TRBJ2-3, with TRBD2 matching 10 bases. The V gene end was trimmed by 2 bases and the J gene end by 4 bases; junction bases not matched to a gene: 3. Germline CDR1 SEHNR, CDR2 FQNEAQ (reference sequence). The CDR3 consists of 15 residues. The CDR3 here is CASSLLAGVADTQYF. The CDR3 DNA sequence: TGTGCCAGCAGCTTACTAGCGGGAGTGGCAGATACGCAGTATTTT.

A single count supports this clone. The chain joins TRBV6-5 to TRBJ2-1; a weak D match, TRBD1 (6 bases). Trimming removed 8 bases from V and 5 bases from J, with 13 bases in between. Germline V lookup: CDR1 MNHEY, CDR2 SVGAGI. The CDR3 is 13 amino acids. The CDR3 region is CASRPAGDNEQFF. CDR3 nucleotides: TGTGCCAGCCGTCCGGCAGGGGACAATGAGCAGTTCTTC.

The chain links TRBV7-9 to TRBJ1-6; 7 bases fit TRBD1. The CDR3 runs 17 residues. The ends lost 3 bases at V and 3 bases at J; junction bases unmatched: 8. Germline V CDR1 and CDR2: SEHNR, FQNEAQ (reference sequence). This chain's CDR3 is CASSFGGDSIYNSPLHF. The CDR3 DNA reads as TGTGCCAGCAGCTTTGGGGGGGACAGCATCTATAATTCACCCCTCCACTTT.

V gene TRBV7-2 combines with J gene TRBJ2-2; the match to TRBD1 covers 7 bases. J lost 6 bases, V lost 5 bases, and 9 bases had no gene match. The CDR3 is made up of 15 amino acids. Germline V gene lookup returns CDR1 SGHTA and CDR2 FQGNSA. DNA of the CDR3: TGTGCCAGCAGCCCTGACAGGGTCGGGGCCGGGGAGCTGTTTTTT. This gives the protein CASSPDRVGAGELFF. The whole variable domain, remainder taken from reference TRBV7-2 and TRBJ2-2, is GAGVSQSPSNKVTEKGKDVELRCDPISGHTALYWYRQSLGQGLEFLIYFQGNSAPDKSGLPSDRFSAERTGGSVSTLTIQRTQQEDSAVYLCASSPDRVGAGELFFGEGSRLTVL.

The chain couples TRBV21-1 to TRBJ2-7. TRBV21-1 is marked as a pseudogene. This CDR3 has 17 residues. This chain's CDR3 is CASSKGTEQLLNYEQYF. The CDR3 DNA reads as TGTGCCAGCAGCAAAGGAACTGAACAGCTACTAAATTACGAGCAGTACTTC.

This sequence joins TRBV28 and TRBJ1-5; weak D call: TRBD1 (5 bases). CDR1 is MDHEN, CDR2 SYDVKM, per germline. The CDR3 covers 13 residues. The V end lost 6 bases, the J end lost 9 bases, and 15 bases lay between the germline ends. The CDR3 protein is CASSKGRRGPQHF. Here the CDR3 DNA reads TGTGCCAGCAGCAAGGGACGGAGAGGGCCCCAGCATTTT.

The V and J genes are TRBV11-2 and TRBJ2-5; D ambiguous. Per the germline V gene, CDR1 is SGHAT and CDR2 is FQNNGV. V shed 8 bases and J shed 6 bases, with 13 bases lying between them. The CDR3 loop spans 12 amino acids. Written as DNA, the CDR3 is TGTGCCAGCCTGCCGTGGGCGCAGACCCAGTACTTC. Amino acid sequence: CASLPWAQTQYF.